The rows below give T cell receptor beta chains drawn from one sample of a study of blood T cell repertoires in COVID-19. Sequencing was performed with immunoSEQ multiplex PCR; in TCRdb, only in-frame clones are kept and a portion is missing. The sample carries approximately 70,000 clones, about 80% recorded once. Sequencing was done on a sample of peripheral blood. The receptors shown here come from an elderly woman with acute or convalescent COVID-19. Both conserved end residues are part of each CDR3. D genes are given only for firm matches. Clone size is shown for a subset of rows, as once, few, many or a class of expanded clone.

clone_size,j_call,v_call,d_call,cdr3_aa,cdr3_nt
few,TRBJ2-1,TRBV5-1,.,CASSLGQGARTSGYQFF,TGCGCCAGCAGCTTGGGACAGGGGGCGCGGACTAGCGGGTATCAGTTCTTC
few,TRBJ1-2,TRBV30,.,CAWGLTVYGYTF,TGTGCCTGGGGCCTAACAGTCTATGGCTACACCTTC
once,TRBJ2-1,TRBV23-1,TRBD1,CASSQVGQGVPYNEQFF,TGCGCCAGCAGTCAAGTTGGGCAGGGGGTCCCCTACAATGAGCAGTTCTTC
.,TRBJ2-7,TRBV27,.,CASSPNSIGVEQYF,TGTGCCAGCAGCCCAAACTCCATCGGGGTCGAGCAGTACTTC
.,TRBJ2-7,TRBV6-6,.,CASSYTLAGATGEQYF,TGTGCCAGCAGTTACACCCTGGCGGGGGCGACGGGAGAGCAGTACTTC
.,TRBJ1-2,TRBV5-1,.,CASSASDGVYGYTF,TGCGCCAGCAGCGCCTCCGACGGAGTCTATGGCTACACCTTC
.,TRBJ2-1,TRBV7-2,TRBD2,CASSKTSGGSNEQFF,TGTGCCAGCAGCAAGACTAGCGGGGGATCTAATGAGCAGTTCTTC
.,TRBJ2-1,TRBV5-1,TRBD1,CASSLETGFNEQFF,TGCGCCAGCAGCTTGGAGACAGGGTTCAATGAGCAGTTCTTC
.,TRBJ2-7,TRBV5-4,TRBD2,CASSLEGGTRSYEQYF,TGTGCCAGCAGCTTGGAAGGGGGGACTAGATCCTACGAGCAGTACTTC
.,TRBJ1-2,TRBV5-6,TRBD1,CASSLDPRLGQGGSTF,TGTGCCAGCAGCTTGGACCCCCGTTTGGGACAGGGAGGCAGCACCTTC
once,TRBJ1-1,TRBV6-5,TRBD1,CASSLQGPGVEAFF,TGTGCCAGCAGTTTACAGGGGCCTGGGGTTGAAGCTTTCTTT
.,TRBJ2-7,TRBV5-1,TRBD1,CASSVYRGFGNEQYF,TGCGCCAGCAGCGTCTACAGGGGATTTGGGAACGAGCAGTACTTC
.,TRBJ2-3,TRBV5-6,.,CASSTGVADTQYF,TGTGCCAGCAGCACCGGGGTCGCAGATACGCAGTATTTT
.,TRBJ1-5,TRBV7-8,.,CASSLDLSQPQHF,TGTGCCAGCAGCTTAGATCTTTCCCAGCCCCAGCATTTT
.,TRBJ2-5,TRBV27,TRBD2,CASSTSHLRGSGETQYF,TGTGCCAGCAGTACCTCCCACCTGCGCGGGAGTGGAGAGACCCAGTACTTC
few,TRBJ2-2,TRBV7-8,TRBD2,CASTAPGTSGRANTGELFF,TGTGCCAGCACCGCCCCCGGGACTAGCGGGAGGGCGAACACCGGGGAGCTGTTTTTT
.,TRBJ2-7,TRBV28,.,CASSSTSVTVYEQYF,TGTGCCAGCAGTTCCACTTCCGTTACGGTCTACGAGCAGTACTTC
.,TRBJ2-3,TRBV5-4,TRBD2,CASSLTSASTDTQYF,TGTGCCAGCAGTCTCACTAGCGCTAGCACAGATACGCAGTATTTT
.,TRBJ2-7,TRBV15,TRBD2,CATSRGSGSSYEQYF,TGTGCCACCAGCAGAGGCAGCGGGAGCTCCTACGAGCAGTACTTC
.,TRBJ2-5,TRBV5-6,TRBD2,CASSTILAVQETQYF,TGTGCCAGCAGCACCATACTAGCGGTACAAGAGACCCAGTACTTC
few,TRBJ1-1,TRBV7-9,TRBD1,CASSTRQGRKAFF,TGTGCCAGCAGCACTCGACAGGGGAGAAAAGCTTTCTTT
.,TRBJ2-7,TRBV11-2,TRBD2,CASSPRTSRYYEQYF,TGTGCCAGCAGCCCGCGGACTAGCCGATACTACGAGCAGTACTTC
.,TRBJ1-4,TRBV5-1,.,CASSLSRMTGDPEKLFF,TGCGCCAGCAGCTTGTCCAGAATGACAGGAGACCCAGAAAAACTGTTTTTT
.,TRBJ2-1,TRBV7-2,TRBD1,CASSSRQGMNEQFF,TGTGCCAGCAGCTCGAGACAGGGAATGAATGAGCAGTTCTTC
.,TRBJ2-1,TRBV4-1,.,CASSQVLHRGEQFF,TGCGCCAGCAGCCAAGTTCTCCATCGGGGGGAGCAGTTCTTC
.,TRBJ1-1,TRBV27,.,CASSPRQGWTEAFF,TGTGCCAGCAGTCCTAGGCAGGGATGGACTGAAGCTTTCTTT
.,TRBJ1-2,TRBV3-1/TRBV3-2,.,CASSQATLPGGYTF,TGTGCCAGCAGCCAAGCGACATTACCGGGGGGCTACACCTTC
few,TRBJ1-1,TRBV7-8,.,CASSLAVISNTEAFF,TGTGCCAGCAGCTTAGCGGTCATTAGTAACACTGAAGCTTTCTTT
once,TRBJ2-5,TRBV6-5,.,CASVRTAQETQYF,TGTGCCAGCGTAAGGACAGCTCAAGAGACCCAGTACTTC
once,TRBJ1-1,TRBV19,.,CASRWGEANTEAFF,TGTGCCAGTAGGTGGGGGGAAGCGAACACTGAAGCTTTCTTT
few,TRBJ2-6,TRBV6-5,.,CASSQTAGANVLTF,TGTGCCAGCAGCCAGACAGCTGGGGCCAACGTCCTGACTTTC
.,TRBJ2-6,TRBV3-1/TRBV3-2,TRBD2,CASSQTSGSSGANVLTF,TGTGCCAGCAGCCAAACTAGCGGGAGCTCTGGGGCCAACGTCCTGACTTTC
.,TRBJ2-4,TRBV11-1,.,CASSSQINIQYF,TGTGCCAGCAGCTCTCAGATAAACATTCAGTACTTC
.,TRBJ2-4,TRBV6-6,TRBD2,CASSPNLAGGPRDIQYF,TGTGCCAGCAGTCCGAACTTGGCGGGAGGGCCGAGGGACATTCAGTACTTC
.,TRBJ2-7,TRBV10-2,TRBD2,CASSRLAGVGEQYF,TGCGCCAGCAGTAGACTAGCGGGAGTAGGTGAGCAGTACTTC